This T cell receptor (beta chain) is from a study of blood T cell repertoires in COVID-19. On the study more broadly: The origin of the acute and convalescent COVID-19 samples was the United States, Italy and Spain. Nucleic acid was either cDNA or gDNA, and it came from T cells, B-cell-depleted T cells, or PBMCs.

The table lists this clone with a count of one. Allocation to cohorts depended on clinical history reported by the participants. Two consecutive negative NP/OP PCR tests, clearance, or resolved symptoms defined Cohort 3 recovery. CDR3 size: 17 residues. The germline CDR1 and CDR2 sequences are SEHNR and FQNEAQ (reference sequence). V was pared by 7 bases and J by 7 bases, with 20 bases of the junction left unmatched. This table comes from immunoSEQ multiplex PCR, and its TCRdb copy is limited to in-frame clones, with some not included. The data contain around 310,000 clones, 88% of them singletons. The sample was PBMCs or T cells enriched from blood (not recorded which). This chain joins TRBV7-9 and TRBJ1-2; 8 bases fit TRBD1. This TCR derives from a man aged 25-40 years who had recovered from COVID-19. The CDR3 DNA sequence: TGTGCCAGCATAATCGGCGAAGGGGACAGGTCTGTGACTGGCTACACCTTC. Protein: CASIIGEGDRSVTGYTF.